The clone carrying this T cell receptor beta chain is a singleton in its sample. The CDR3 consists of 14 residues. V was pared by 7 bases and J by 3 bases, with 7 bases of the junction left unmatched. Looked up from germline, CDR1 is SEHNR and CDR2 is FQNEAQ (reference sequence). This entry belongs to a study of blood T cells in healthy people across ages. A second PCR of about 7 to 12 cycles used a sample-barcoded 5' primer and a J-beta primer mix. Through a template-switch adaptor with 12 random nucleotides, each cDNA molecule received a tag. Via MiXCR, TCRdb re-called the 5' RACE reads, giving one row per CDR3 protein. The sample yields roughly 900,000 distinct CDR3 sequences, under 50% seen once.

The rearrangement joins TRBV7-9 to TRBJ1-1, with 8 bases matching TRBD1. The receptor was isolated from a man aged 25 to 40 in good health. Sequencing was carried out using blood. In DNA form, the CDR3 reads TGTGCCAGCACCCGACAGGGGTGGGACACTGAAGCTTTCTTT. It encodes CASTRQGWDTEAFF. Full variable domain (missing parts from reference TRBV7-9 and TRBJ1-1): DTGVSQNPRHKITKRGQNVTFRCDPISEHNRLYWYRQTLGQGPEFLTYFQNEAQLEKSRLLSDRFSAERPKGSFSTLEIQRTEQGDSAMYLCASTRQGWDTEAFFGQGTRLTVV.